The 24 T cell receptor beta chains in this list originate from one sample, sequenced in a study of CD8+CD57+ T cells in acquired aplastic anemia. The use of genomic DNA as template underpinned the TCR beta VDJ and CDR3 profiling. TCRdb re-called the reads through MiXCR, storing one row per CDR3 protein. The sample carries under 200,000 distinct CDR3 sequences, less than 60% recorded once. Sequencing involved patients with CD8+CD57+ cell expansion previously shown by flow cytometry. Material for sequencing was sorted CD4+, CD8+, or CD8+CD57+ T cells (not recorded which) from PBMCs. The receptors shown here come from a human donor with aplastic anemia.

The V and J genes are TRBV2 and TRBJ2-5; possibly TRBD1 for D (6 bases). Trimming pared 4 bases from V and 3 bases from J, leaving 12 bases between. CDR3 size: 14 residues. In germline, CDR1 is SNHLY, CDR2 FYNNEI. The CDR3 loop is CASSADRLKETQYF. CDR3 in DNA: TGTGCCAGCAGTGCCGACAGGCTTAAAGAGACCCAGTACTTC.

The CDR3 DNA reads as TGTGCCAGTAGGACCGGGACAGGGGGTGGCTACACCTTC. As protein: CASRTGTGGGYTF. The chain uses TRBV19 and TRBJ1-2, with 11 positions matching TRBD1. With V trimmed by 6 bases and J by 7 bases, 4 bases remained unmatched. The CDR3 has 13 residues. Germline loops: CDR1 LNHDA, CDR2 SQIVND (reference sequence).

This clonotype was counted many times. The chain links TRBV7-3 to TRBJ2-1; no firm D call. The CDR3 runs to 15 residues. CDR1 SGHTA and CDR2 FQGTGA come from the germline V gene. V lost 0 bases, J lost 5 bases, and 11 bases lay in between. CDR3 sequence (DNA): TGTGCCAGCAGCTTAACGCACGCTAGTAACAATGAGCAGTTCTTC. This encodes CASSLTHASNNEQFF.

The CDR3 DNA sequence: TGTGCCAGCAGCGTCACAGGGGGCGCGTCTGGAAACACCATATATTTT. Translation gives CASSVTGGASGNTIYF. The chain couples TRBV9 to TRBJ1-3; the match to TRBD1 covers 9 bases. In germline, CDR1 is SGDLS, CDR2 YYNGEE. The CDR3 has 16 residues. J lost 1 base, V lost 2 bases, and 4 bases had no gene match.

Notes on this clonotype: This may be a read error: a much more frequent sequence differs by one nucleotide. The chain recombines TRBV5-1 with TRBJ1-5, with D unclear. In germline, CDR1 is SGHRS, CDR2 YFSETQ. This CDR3 is built from 15 residues. With 1 base removed from V and 1 base from J, the gap between germline ends came to 9 bases. This chain's CDR3 is CASSLTWKSNQPQHF. CDR3 sequence (DNA): TGCGCCAGCAGCTTGACATGGAAGAGCAATCAGCCCCAGCATTTT.

This clonotype was seen many times. The chain links TRBV7-2 to TRBJ2-1; D is unresolved. Trimming took 5 bases from V and 9 from J, leaving 11 bases between them. CDR1 and CDR2 from the germline V gene are SGHTA and FQGNSA. The CDR3 runs to 12 residues. This chain's CDR3 is CASSPPRAEQFF. CDR3 bases: TGTGCCAGCAGCCCCCCCCGGGCTGAGCAGTTCTTC.

The chain has TRBV2 and TRBJ1-1; TRBD1 might be the D (5 bases). Per germline, CDR1 SNHLY and CDR2 FYNNEI. V gave up 0 bases and J gave up 4 bases, with 12 bases separating them. The CDR3 consists of 15 residues. The CDR3: CASSEAGLPSTEAFF. CDR3 nucleotides: TGTGCCAGCAGTGAAGCGGGACTCCCTAGCACTGAAGCTTTCTTT. Full variable domain (remainder filled in from reference TRBV2 and TRBJ1-1): EPEVTQTPSHQVTQMGQEVILRCVPISNHLYFYWYRQILGQKVEFLVSFYNNEISEKSEIFDDQFSVERPDGSNFTLKIRSTKLEDSAMYFCASSEAGLPSTEAFFGQGTRLTVV.

This chain links TRBV20-1 with TRBJ1-6; D not resolved. CDR1 is DFQATT and CDR2 is SNEGSKA in the germline V gene (reference sequence). The germline V and J ends were trimmed by 0 bases and 10 bases, with 13 bases remaining between them. There are 14 residues in the CDR3. CDR3 in DNA: TGCAGTGCTAGAGATGAGGGTTGGAACTCACCCCTCCACTTT. This encodes CSARDEGWNSPLHF.

V is TRBV20-1 and J is TRBJ2-1, with D unclear. The J call may be faulty, since TRBJ2-7 better matches the DNA end. The CDR3 is made up of 14 amino acids. The germline gives CDR1 DFQATT, CDR2 SNEGSKA (reference sequence). For the CDR3, the DNA is TGCAGTGCTAGATCGGGCGCTAACTCCTACGAGCAGTACTTC. Residues: CSARSGANSYEQYF.

This clonotype was recorded many times. The chain recombines TRBV20-1 with TRBJ1-4; no reliable D call. The V gene's germline CDR1 is DFQATT and CDR2 SNEGSKA (reference sequence). The CDR3 totals 13 residues. Trimming took 2 bases from V and 5 from J, leaving 9 bases between them. CDR3 residues: CSARTGSNEKLFF. The DNA for the CDR3 is TGCAGTGCTAGAACCGGCTCGAATGAAAAACTGTTTTTT.

This clonotype was picked up one time. A read error may be the cause here, since a much bigger clone is one base away. This chain links TRBV20-1 with TRBJ2-2; 10 bases line up with TRBD2. Trimming removed 1 base from V and 1 base from J; junction bases left unmatched: 3. The CDR3 spans 16 residues. Germline V gene data show CDR1 as DFQATT and CDR2 as SNEGSKA (reference sequence). The CDR3 DNA follows: TGCAGTGCTAGAGGTGCTAGCGGGAGGAACACCGGGGAGCTGTTTTTT. Translation: CSARGASGRNTGELFF.

The sample holds many counts of this clonotype. The chain is built from TRBV6-1 and TRBJ2-3, with D perhaps TRBD1 (6 bases). The CDR3 consists of 14 residues. Germline V gene data show CDR1 as MNHNS and CDR2 as SASEGT. Trimming pared 2 bases from V and 10 bases from J, leaving 16 bases between. The CDR3 protein is CASSETRTADPQYF. Here the CDR3 DNA reads TGTGCCAGCAGTGAAACGAGGACAGCCGATCCGCAGTATTTT.

This clonotype turned up a few times. The rearrangement joins TRBV2 to TRBJ2-1; D call uncertain. The germline gives CDR1 SNHLY, CDR2 FYNNEI. The CDR3 has 12 amino acids. Trimming cost V 0 bases and J 12 bases, with 9 bases left between them. For the CDR3, the DNA is TGTGCCAGCAGTGAAGCACGCCTCCTGCAGTTCTTC. The encoded protein is CASSEARLLQFF.

This clonotype has a count of ten or more. The chain joins TRBV30 to TRBJ2-7; tentatively, D is TRBD1 (6 bases). The CDR3 runs 10 residues. The V end lost 6 bases, the J end lost 5 bases, and 8 bases lay between the germline ends. CDR1 is GTSNPN, CDR2 SVGIG, per germline (reference sequence). Here the CDR3 reads CACQGNEQYF. CDR3 DNA sequence: TGTGCCTGTCAGGGGAACGAGCAGTACTTC. The complete variable domain, with remaining parts taken from reference TRBV30 and TRBJ2-7, reads SQTIHQWPATLVQPVGSPLSLECTVEGTSNPNLYWYRQAAGRGLQLLFYSVGIGQISSEVPQNLSASRPQDRQFILSSKKLLLSDSGFYLCACQGNEQYFGPGTRLTVT.

With regard to this clonotype: This may be a read error, as it is one base from a much larger clone. J is TRBJ2-2 and V is TRBV9, with 11 bases fitting TRBD2. The V gene's germline CDR1 is SGDLS and CDR2 YYNGEE. The CDR3 loop spans 15 amino acids. The CDR3 bases are TGTGCCAGCAACGTAAGACTAGCGGGAATAGGGGAGCTGTTTTTT. This sequence encodes CASNVRLAGIGELFF.

This clonotype was seen only a few times. V and J are TRBV11-2 and TRBJ2-7, with 8 bases lining up with TRBD1. CDR1 and CDR2 (germline): SGHAT, FQNNGV. There are 16 residues in the CDR3. With V trimmed by 4 bases and J by 0 bases, 8 bases remained unmatched. The CDR3 bases are TGTGCCAGCAGCTCGTGGACAGGGCCGAGCTCCTACGAGCAGTACTTC. It yields the protein CASSSWTGPSSYEQYF.

The table lists this clonotype with a few counts. The chain recombines TRBV11-2 with TRBJ2-7, with TRBD2 identical over 7 bases. This CDR3 has 13 amino acids. V gave up 5 bases and J gave up 2 bases; unmatched junction bases: 3. Germline assignment: CDR1 SGHAT and CDR2 FQNNGV. CDR3 amino acids: CASSPGTTYEQYF. In nucleotides, the CDR3 is TGTGCCAGCAGCCCCGGGACTACCTACGAGCAGTACTTC.

V and J are TRBV20-1 and TRBJ2-1; D tentatively reads TRBD1 or TRBD2 (5 bases each). The length of the CDR3 is 15 residues. The V gene's germline CDR1 is DFQATT and CDR2 SNEGSKA (reference sequence). Trimming removed 0 bases at V and 9 bases at J, with 18 bases between. The CDR3 loop reads CSARDRRGQRGEQFF. The CDR3 coding sequence is TGCAGTGCTAGAGATCGAAGGGGCCAGAGGGGTGAGCAGTTCTTC.

This clonotype showed up many times. V usage is TRBV20-1 and J usage is TRBJ1-6; no reliable D call. In germline, CDR1 is DFQATT, CDR2 SNEGSKA (reference sequence). Trimming shortened V by 2 bases and J by 3 bases, and 5 bases separated the two germline ends. CDR3 size: 13 residues. DNA of the CDR3: TGCAGTGCTAGAAGGGACTATAATTCACCCCTCCACTTT. Translating it yields CSARRDYNSPLHF.

Many counts were recorded for this clonotype. The rearrangement uses TRBV7-2 and TRBJ1-1; D ambiguous. V was cut by 3 bases and J by 6 bases, with 8 bases left in between. In germline, CDR1 is SGHTA, CDR2 FQGNSA. The CDR3 extends over 12 amino acids. CDR3 nucleotides: TGTGCCAGCAGCTTTCAGGTTTCTGAAGCTTTCTTT. Translating gives CASSFQVSEAFF.

The chain couples TRBV29-1 to TRBJ2-3, with 12 bases identical to TRBD2. The CDR3 totals 14 residues. CDR1 SQVTM and CDR2 ANQGSEA come from the germline V gene. J was trimmed by 9 bases and V by 7 bases; bases with no gene match: 11. CDR3 in amino acids: CSGGLAGNLGTQYF. CDR3 sequence (DNA): TGCAGCGGCGGACTAGCGGGGAACCTTGGGACGCAGTATTTT.

The V and J genes are TRBV5-1 and TRBJ2-1, with TRBD2 matching 11 bases. With 0 bases clipped from V and 0 bases from J, the junction kept 8 bases outside the gene matches. CDR1 and CDR2 (germline): SGHRS, YFSETQ. This CDR3 is 19 amino acids long. Here the CDR3 DNA reads TGCGCCAGCAGCTTGGCCGTACTAGCGGGGGAAAGCTCCTACAATGAGCAGTTCTTC. It encodes CASSLAVLAGESSYNEQFF.

To note about this clonotype: This may stem from a read error, because a much larger clone lies one nucleotide away. The rearrangement joins TRBV5-1 to TRBJ2-1; D perhaps matches TRBD1 (6 bases). Germline CDR1 SGHRS, CDR2 YFSETQ. CDR3 size: 16 residues. CDR3 sequence reads: CASSNLGGGGTVEQLF. CDR3 coding DNA: TGCGCCAGCAGCAACCTAGGGGGTGGTGGTACCGTTGAGCAGCTCTTC.

This clonotype has more than one count but fewer than ten. A read error may be the cause here, since a much bigger clone is one base away. The genes are TRBV9 and TRBJ1-5; D is undetermined. The CDR3 has 13 amino acids. Germline lookup yields CDR1 SGDLS and CDR2 YYNGEE. V was trimmed by 4 bases and J by 2 bases, leaving 7 bases between them. For the CDR3, the DNA is TGTGCCAGCAGCATAGGAGGCAATCAGCCCCAGCATTTT. Its translation is CASSIGGNQPQHF.